By proportion, the clone carrying this T cell receptor beta chain is medium-sized. Its antigen is currently unknown. All unsorted peripheral T cells were captured because whole blood was used without fractionation. The V and J ends lost 0 bases and 0 bases respectively, with 12 bases between them. The V gene's germline CDR1 is DFQATT and CDR2 SNEGSKA (reference sequence). The CDR3 has 15 amino acids. The data are from a study of HIV-infected patients and healthy controls. Regarding the study as a whole: Eight alpha and eight beta V genes differed significantly in mean usage between HIV-infected patients and controls.

Alpha and beta constant-region primers primed reverse transcription of around 500 ng RNA. Each of the alpha and beta chains got its own library through chain-specific third strand synthesis with indices. The SP2 site served as the priming point for second strand synthesis. MiXCR, run by TCRdb on the 5' RACE reads, gives a single entry per CDR3 protein. Found here are under 5,500 distinct CDR3 sequences, 7.8% of them singletons; the top ten hold under 30%. The sequence derives from an adult with HIV infection. The rearrangement links TRBV20-1 to TRBJ2-7, with a weak D call TRBD1 (6 bases). The sequencing used blood, collected before antiretroviral therapy. CDR3 bases: TGCAGTGCTAGAGACACAGGGCGCAGCTCCTACGAGCAGTACTTC. Its protein product is CSARDTGRSSYEQYF.